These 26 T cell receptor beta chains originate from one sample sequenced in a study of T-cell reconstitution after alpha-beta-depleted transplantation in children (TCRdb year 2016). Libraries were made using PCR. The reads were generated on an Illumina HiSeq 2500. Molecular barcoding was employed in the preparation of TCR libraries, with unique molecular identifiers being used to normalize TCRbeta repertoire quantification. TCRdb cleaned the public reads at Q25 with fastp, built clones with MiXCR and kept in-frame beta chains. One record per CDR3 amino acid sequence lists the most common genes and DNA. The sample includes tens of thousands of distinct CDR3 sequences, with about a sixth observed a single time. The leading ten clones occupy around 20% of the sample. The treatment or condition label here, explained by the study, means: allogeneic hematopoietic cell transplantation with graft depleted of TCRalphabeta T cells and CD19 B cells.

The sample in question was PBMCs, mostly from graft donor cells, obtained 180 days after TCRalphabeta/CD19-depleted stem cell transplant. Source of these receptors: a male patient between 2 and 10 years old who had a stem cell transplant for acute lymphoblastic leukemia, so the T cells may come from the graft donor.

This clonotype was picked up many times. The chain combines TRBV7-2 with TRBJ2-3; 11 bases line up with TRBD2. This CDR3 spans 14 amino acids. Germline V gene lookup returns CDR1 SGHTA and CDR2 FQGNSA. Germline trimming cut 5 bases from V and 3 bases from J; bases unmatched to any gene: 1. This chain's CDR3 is CASSRTSGTDTQYF. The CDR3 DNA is TGTGCCAGCAGCCGGACTAGCGGGACAGATACGCAGTATTTT.

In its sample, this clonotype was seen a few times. The CDR3 nucleotides are TGCAGTGCTTTGGACCCCGACATCGGATTAGATACGCAGTATTTT. Amino acids: CSALDPDIGLDTQYF. The V and J genes are TRBV20-1 and TRBJ2-3; D is undetermined. Germline V gene data show CDR1 as DFQATT and CDR2 as SNEGSKA (reference sequence). CDR3 size: 15 residues. The ends were cut back, 5 bases at V and 5 bases at J, with 20 bases in the middle.

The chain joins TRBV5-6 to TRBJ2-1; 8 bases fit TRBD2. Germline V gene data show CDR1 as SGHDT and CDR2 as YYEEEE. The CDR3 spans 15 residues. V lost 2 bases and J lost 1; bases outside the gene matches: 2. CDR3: CASSLLAASYNEQFF. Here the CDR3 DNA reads TGTGCCAGCAGCTTACTAGCGGCTTCCTACAATGAGCAGTTCTTC. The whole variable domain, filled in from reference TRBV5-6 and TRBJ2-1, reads DAGVTQSPTHLIKTRGQQVTLRCSPKSGHDTVSWYQQALGQGPQFIFQYYEEEERQRGNFPDRFSGHQFPNYSSELNVNALLLGDSALYLCASSLLAASYNEQFFGPGTRLTVL.

CDR3 bases: TGTGCCAGCAGTGCGGGGCAGCCATCAACTAATGAAAAACTGTTTTTT. Its translation: CASSAGQPSTNEKLFF. The genes are TRBV6-1 and TRBJ1-4; possibly TRBD1 for D (5 bases). This CDR3 spans 16 amino acids. V was trimmed by 4 bases and J by 0 bases, leaving 12 bases between them. CDR1 is MNHNS, CDR2 SASEGT, per germline.

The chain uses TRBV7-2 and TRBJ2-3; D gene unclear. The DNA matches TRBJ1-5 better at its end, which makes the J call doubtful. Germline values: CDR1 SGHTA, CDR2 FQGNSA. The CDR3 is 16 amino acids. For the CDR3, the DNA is TGTGCCAGCAGCTTAGTTGGCGGCGGGAGATCGGATACGCAGCATTTT. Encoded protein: CASSLVGGGRSDTQHF.

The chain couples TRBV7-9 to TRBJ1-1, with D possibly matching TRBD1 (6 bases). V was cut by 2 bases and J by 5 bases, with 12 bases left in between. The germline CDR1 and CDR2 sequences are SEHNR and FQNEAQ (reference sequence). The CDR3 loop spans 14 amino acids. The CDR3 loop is CASSLTLGGTEAFF. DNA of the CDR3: TGTGCCAGCAGCTTAACCCTAGGGGGAACTGAAGCTTTCTTT. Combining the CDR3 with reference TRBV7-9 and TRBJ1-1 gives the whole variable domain DTGVSQNPRHKITKRGQNVTFRCDPISEHNRLYWYRQTLGQGPEFLTYFQNEAQLEKSRLLSDRFSAERPKGSFSTLEIQRTEQGDSAMYLCASSLTLGGTEAFFGQGTRLTVV.

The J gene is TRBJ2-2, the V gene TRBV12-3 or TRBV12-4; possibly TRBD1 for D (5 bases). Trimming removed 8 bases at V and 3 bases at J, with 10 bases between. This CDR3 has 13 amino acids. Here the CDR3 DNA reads TGTGCCAGCGCAGGGCTCGACACCGGGGAGCTGTTTTTT. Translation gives CASAGLDTGELFF.

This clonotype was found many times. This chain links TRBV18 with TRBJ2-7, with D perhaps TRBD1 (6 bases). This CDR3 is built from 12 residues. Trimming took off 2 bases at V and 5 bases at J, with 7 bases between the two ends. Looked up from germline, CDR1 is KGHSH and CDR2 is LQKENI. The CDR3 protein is CASSPAGDEQYF. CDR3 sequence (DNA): TGTGCCAGCTCACCAGCAGGGGACGAGCAGTACTTC.

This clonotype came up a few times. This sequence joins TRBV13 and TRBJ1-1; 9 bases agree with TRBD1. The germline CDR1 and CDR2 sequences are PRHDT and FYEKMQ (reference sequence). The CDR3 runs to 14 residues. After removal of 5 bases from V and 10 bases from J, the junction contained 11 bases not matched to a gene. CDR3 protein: CASSADRGFLGAFF. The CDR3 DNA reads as TGTGCCAGCAGCGCCGACAGGGGGTTTCTAGGAGCTTTCTTT.

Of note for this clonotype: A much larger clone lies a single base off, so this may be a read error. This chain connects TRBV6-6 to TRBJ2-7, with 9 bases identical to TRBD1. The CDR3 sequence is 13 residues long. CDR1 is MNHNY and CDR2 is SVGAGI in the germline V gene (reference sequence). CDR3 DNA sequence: TGTGCCAGCAGTTACACAGGGGGCTACGAGCAGCACTTC. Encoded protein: CASSYTGGYEQHF.

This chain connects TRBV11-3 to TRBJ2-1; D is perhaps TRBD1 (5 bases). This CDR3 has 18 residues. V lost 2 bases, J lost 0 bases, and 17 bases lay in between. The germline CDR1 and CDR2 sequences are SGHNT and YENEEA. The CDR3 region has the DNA TGTGCCAGCAGCTTACCCCTTGGACACTGGAGCTCCTACAATGAGCAGTTCTTC. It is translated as CASSLPLGHWSSYNEQFF.

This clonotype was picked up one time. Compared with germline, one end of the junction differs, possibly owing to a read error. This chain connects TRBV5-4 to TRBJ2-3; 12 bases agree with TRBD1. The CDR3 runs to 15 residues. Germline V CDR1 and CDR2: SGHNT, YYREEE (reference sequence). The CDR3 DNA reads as TGTGCCACCAGCTTGGGACAGGGGGCCCCAGATACGCAGTATTTT. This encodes CATSLGQGAPDTQYF.

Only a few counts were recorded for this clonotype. The CDR3 DNA reads as TGCGCCAGCAGCTTGGAGGGGACAGTGGATCCCCTTGGCTACACCTTC. Translated: CASSLEGTVDPLGYTF. The chain joins TRBV5-1 to TRBJ1-2, with 7 bases fitting TRBD1. CDR3 length: 16 amino acids. V shed 0 bases and J 7 bases; nucleotides not matched to a gene: 12. Germline V gene sequence: CDR1 SGHRS, CDR2 YFSETQ. The complete variable domain, with remaining parts taken from reference TRBV5-1 and TRBJ1-2, reads KAGVTQTPRYLIKTRGQQVTLSCSPISGHRSVSWYQQTPGQGLQFLFEYFSETQRNKGNFPGRFSGRQFSNSRSEMNVSTLELGDSALYLCASSLEGTVDPLGYTFGSGTRLTVV.

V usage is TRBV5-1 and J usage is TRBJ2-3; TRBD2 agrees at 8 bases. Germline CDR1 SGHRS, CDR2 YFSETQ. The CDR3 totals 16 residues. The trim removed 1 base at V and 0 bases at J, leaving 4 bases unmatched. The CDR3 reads CASSLNAGGSTDTQYF. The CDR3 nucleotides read TGCGCCAGCAGCTTGAATGCGGGGGGAAGCACAGATACGCAGTATTTT.

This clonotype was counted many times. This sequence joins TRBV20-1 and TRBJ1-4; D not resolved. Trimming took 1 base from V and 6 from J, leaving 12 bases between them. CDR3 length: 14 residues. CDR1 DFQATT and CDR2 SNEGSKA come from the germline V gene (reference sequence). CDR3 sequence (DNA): TGCAGTGCTAGAGTGCCAATTGGGGATGAAAAACTGTTTTTT. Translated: CSARVPIGDEKLFF.

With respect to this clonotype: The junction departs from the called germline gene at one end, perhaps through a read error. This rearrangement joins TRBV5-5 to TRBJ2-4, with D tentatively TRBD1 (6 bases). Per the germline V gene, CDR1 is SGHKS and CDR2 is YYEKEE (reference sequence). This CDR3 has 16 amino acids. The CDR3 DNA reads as TGTGCCAGCAGCTTGATGTTAACCGGGACACTGGAGGTAACGCACTTC. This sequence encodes CASSLMLTGTLEVTHF.

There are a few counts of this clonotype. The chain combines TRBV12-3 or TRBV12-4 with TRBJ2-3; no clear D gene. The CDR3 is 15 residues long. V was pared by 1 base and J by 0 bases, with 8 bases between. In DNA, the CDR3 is TGTGCCAGCAGTTTAGACAGCTTTAGCACAGATACGCAGTATTTT. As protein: CASSLDSFSTDTQYF.

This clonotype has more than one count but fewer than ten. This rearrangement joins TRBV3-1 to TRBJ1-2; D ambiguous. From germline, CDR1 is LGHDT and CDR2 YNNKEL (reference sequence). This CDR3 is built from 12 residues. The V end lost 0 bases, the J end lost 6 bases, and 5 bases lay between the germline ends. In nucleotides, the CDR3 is TGTGCCAGCAGCCAAGACTCTCATGGCTACACCTTC. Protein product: CASSQDSHGYTF.

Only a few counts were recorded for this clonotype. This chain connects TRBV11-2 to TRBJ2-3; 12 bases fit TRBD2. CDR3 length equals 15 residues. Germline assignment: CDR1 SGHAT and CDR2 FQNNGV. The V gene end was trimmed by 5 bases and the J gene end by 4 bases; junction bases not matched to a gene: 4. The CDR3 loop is CASSLGLAGSDTQYF. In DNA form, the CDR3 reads TGTGCCAGCAGCCTCGGACTAGCGGGGTCAGATACGCAGTATTTT.

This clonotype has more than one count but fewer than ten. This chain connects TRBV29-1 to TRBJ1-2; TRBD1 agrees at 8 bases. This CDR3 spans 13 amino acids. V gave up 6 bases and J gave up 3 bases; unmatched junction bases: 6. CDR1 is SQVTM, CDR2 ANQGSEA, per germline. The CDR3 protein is CSVDHRGDYGYTF. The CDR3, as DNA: TGCAGCGTCGATCACAGGGGGGACTATGGCTACACCTTC.

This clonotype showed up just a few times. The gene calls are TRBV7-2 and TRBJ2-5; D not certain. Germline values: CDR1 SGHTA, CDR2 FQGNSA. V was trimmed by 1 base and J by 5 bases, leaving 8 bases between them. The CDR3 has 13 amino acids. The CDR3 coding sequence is TGTGCCAGCAGCTTAGGATCGGTTGAGACCCAGTACTTC. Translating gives CASSLGSVETQYF.

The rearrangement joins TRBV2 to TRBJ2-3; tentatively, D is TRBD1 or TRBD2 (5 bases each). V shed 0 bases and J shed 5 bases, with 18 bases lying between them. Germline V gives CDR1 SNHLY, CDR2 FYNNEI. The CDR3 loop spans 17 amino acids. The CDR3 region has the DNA TGTGCCAGCAGTGAAGCCACGACAGTGCGGGTTGGAGATACGCAGTATTTT. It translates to CASSEATTVRVGDTQYF. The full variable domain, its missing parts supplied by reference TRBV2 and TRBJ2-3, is EPEVTQTPSHQVTQMGQEVILRCVPISNHLYFYWYRQILGQKVEFLVSFYNNEISEKSEIFDDQFSVERPDGSNFTLKIRSTKLEDSAMYFCASSEATTVRVGDTQYFGPGTRLTVL.

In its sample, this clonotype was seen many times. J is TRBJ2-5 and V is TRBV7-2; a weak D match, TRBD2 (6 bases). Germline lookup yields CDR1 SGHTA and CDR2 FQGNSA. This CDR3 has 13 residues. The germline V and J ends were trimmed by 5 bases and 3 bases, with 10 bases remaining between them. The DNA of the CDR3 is TGTGCCAGCAGCAAACTAGCTGAAGAGACCCAGTACTTC. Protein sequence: CASSKLAEETQYF.

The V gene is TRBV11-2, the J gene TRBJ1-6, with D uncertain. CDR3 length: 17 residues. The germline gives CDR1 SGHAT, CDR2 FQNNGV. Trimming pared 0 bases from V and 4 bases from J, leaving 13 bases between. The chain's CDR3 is CASSLDSRQTYNSPLHF. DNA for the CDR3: TGTGCCAGCAGCTTAGATTCTAGGCAGACTTATAATTCACCCCTCCACTTT.

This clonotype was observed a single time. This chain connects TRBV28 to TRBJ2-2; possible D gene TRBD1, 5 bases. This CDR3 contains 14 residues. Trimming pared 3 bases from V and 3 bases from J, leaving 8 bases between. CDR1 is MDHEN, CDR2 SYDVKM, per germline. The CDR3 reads CASSFPRDTGELFF. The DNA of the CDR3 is TGTGCCAGCAGTTTCCCCAGGGACACCGGGGAGCTGTTTTTT. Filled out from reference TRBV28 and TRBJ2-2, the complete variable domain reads DVKVTQSSRYLVKRTGEKVFLECVQDMDHENMFWYRQDPGLGLRLIYFSYDVKMKEKGDIPEGYSVSREKKERFSLILESASTNQTSMYLCASSFPRDTGELFFGEGSRLTVL.

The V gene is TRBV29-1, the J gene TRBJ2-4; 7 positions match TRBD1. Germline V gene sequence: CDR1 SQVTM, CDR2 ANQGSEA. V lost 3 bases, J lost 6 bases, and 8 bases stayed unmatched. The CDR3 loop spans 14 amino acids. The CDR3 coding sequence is TGCAGCGTTGATTGGACAGGTAGCCGAAACATTCAGTACTTC. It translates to CSVDWTGSRNIQYF.